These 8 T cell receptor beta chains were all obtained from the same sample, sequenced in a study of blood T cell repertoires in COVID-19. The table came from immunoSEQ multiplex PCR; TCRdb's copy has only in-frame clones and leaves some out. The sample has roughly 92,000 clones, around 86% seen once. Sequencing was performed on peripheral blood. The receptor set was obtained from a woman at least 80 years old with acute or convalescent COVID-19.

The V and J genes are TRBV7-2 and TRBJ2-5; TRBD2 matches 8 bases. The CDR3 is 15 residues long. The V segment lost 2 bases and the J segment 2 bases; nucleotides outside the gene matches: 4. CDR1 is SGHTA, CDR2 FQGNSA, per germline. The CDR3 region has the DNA TGTGCCAGCAGCTTACGGCGGGGGGCTCAAGAGACCCAGTACTTC. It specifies CASSLRRGAQETQYF.

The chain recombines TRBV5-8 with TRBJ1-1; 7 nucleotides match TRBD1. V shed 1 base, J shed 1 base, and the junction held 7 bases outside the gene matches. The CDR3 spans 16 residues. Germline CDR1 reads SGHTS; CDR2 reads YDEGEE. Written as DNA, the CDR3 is TGTGCCAGCAGCTTGTTCAAGGGGGCGTCGAACACTGAAGCTTTCTTT. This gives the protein CASSLFKGASNTEAFF. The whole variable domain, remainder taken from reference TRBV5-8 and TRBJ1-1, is EAGVTQSPTHLIKTRGQQATLRCSPISGHTSVYWYQQALGLGLQFLLWYDEGEERNRGNFPPRFSGRQFPNYSSELNVNALELEDSALYLCASSLFKGASNTEAFFGQGTRLTVV.

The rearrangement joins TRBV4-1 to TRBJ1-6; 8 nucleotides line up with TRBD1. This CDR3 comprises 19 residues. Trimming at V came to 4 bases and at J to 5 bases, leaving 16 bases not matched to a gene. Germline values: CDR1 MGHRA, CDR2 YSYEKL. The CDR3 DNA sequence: TGCGCCAGCAGCCTACTAGGCCCATTACAGGGGGTGAATAATTCACCCCTCCACTTT. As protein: CASSLLGPLQGVNNSPLHF.

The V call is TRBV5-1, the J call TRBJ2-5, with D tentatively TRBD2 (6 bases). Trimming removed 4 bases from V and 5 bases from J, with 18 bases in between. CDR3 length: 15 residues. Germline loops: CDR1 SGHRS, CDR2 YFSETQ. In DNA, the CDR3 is TGCGCCAGCAGCCTGACGGGACTCCAAAGGGAGACCCAGTACTTC. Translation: CASSLTGLQRETQYF.

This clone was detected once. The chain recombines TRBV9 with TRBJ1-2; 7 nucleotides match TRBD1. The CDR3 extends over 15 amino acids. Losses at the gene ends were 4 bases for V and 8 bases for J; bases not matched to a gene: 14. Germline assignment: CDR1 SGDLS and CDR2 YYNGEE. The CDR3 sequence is CASSIQDRHPTGYTF. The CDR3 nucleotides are TGTGCCAGCAGCATCCAGGACAGGCACCCCACAGGCTACACCTTC.

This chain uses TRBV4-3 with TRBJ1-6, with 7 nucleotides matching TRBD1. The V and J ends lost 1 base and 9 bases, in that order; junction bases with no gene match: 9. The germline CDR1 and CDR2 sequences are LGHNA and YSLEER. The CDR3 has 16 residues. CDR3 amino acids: CASSQGRTGIPSPLHF. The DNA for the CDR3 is TGCGCCAGCAGCCAAGGCCGGACAGGTATTCCTTCACCCCTCCACTTT.

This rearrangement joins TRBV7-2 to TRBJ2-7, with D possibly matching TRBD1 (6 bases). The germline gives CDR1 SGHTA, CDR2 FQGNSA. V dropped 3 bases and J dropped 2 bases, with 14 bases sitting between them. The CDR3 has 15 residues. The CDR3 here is CASSLVRDNPYEQYF. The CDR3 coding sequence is TGTGCCAGCAGCTTGGTTCGGGACAACCCCTACGAGCAGTACTTC.

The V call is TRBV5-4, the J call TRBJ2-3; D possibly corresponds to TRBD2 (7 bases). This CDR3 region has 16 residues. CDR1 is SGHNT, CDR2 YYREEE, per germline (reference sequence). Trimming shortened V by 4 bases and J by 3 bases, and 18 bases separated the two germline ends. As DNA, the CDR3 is TGTGCCAGCAGCCAAAGGGCGGGGGCGGGGACAGATACGCAGTATTTT. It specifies CASSQRAGAGTDTQYF.